The sequence of this T cell receptor (beta chain) was determined in a study of TIL therapy for anti-PD-1-resistant metastatic lung cancer (dated by TCRdb to the early 2020s). In terms of the full investigation: A median age of around 58 years (range about 38-85) and a median tumor PD-L1 proportion score of about 5.4% were recorded among enrolled patients. Clonotypes were tracked across tumor, expanded TIL product and serial blood samples by T cell receptor beta sequencing of tumor and peripheral blood. Across the cohort, whole-exome sequencing showed a median non-synonymous tumor mutation burden of roughly 1.5 mutations per megabase. The cohort was composed predominantly of lung adenocarcinoma, with a few EGFR-mutant and two ALK-rearranged tumors included, and half of patients were identified as current or former smokers.

Remarks on this clone: Its recognized antigen is unknown. No much larger clone exists at a distance of one base, and base qualities are not known.

Trimming takes 3 bases from V and 8 bases from J, and the germline ends sit 5 bases apart. The CDR3 starts with the cysteine, ends with the phenylalanine, and has 11 residues. The read is trimmed to its CDR3 DNA, 33 bases read in frame from base 1. The CDR1 and CDR2 encoded by the germline V gene are MGHDK and SYGVNS. TCR beta CDR3 regions were amplified from genomic DNA by bias-controlled multiplex PCR with the immunoSEQ v3 hsTCRB kit. The TCR libraries were sequenced on an Illumina NextSeq 500 to roughly 1.8 million read pairs for survey level or about 5-6 million read pairs for deep level. The authors' analysis ran thus. Clonality was reported by immunoSEQ Analyzer software, which also assigned V, D and J genes and filtered out non-productive sequences. Repertoires were compared by productive Simpson clonality and by the Morisita overlap index of productive TRB rearrangements between infused TIL and blood. TCRdb's version of the immuneACCESS table is confined to in-frame rearrangements and falls short of the full clone set. An unresolved V gene accounts for under half of the shortfall where checked; the remainder is of unknown origin. V and J calls plus clone size are reproduced from that table; the DNA served to infer D and trimming. The table for this sample lists about 48,000 clones; about two thirds of them were counted only once. About 6% of the sample is in the top ten clones.

The investigation overall reported the following: Because the cohort was highly selected, with more treatment-naive, never-smoker and oncogene-addicted patients than is typical, generalizability is limited. The study protocol defined all tumor marker inferences as exploratory. Compared with baseline intratumoral T cells, expanded TIL cultures were more clonal and less diverse (median clonality 6% vs 31%, p < 0.0001). Clonal turnover during TIL culture was high, and many clones enriched in the product were not detected in the baseline tumor, suggesting clonal contraction instead of faithful expansion.

The intended sense of this specimen's time point label: pre-treatment sample, taken before nivolumab and TIL therapy. Excised metastases, mostly pleural nodules or supraclavicular lymph nodes, were used as baseline tumor samples and were taken from the same resection from which TIL were grown. Tumors were harvested before any PD-1/PD-L1 blockade; patients then received nivolumab, and those progressing received lymphodepletion, expanded TIL infusion and IL-2. Adults with stage 4 NSCLC were enrolled in a dual-center phase I trial from late 2017 to early 2020. Samples came from a single-arm, open-label phase I trial of tumor-infiltrating lymphocyte therapy with nivolumab in advanced non-small cell lung cancer. Portions of each resected tumor were snap-frozen in liquid nitrogen and were stored at -80 degrees C. Tumor regions of interest were chosen on H&E sections by laser-capture macrodissection, pulverized into 15 mg aliquots, and extracted with Qiagen Allprep kits.

The V gene is TRBV25-1 and the J gene is TRBJ1-3; the D gene cannot be named for sure. Sequenced material: tumor tissue, taken at baseline. The clonotype originates from a person between 30 and 79 years old with non-small cell lung cancer. The DNA sequence is as follows: TGTGCCAGCAGTGAGTGGGACACCATATATTTT. Translated, it gives CASSEWDTIYF. The reference TRBV25-1 and TRBJ1-3 proteins fill in what lies around the CDR3, so the full variable domain reads EADIYQTPRYLVIGTGKKITLECSQTMGHDKMYWYQQDPGMELHLIHYSYGVNSTEKGDLSSESTVSRIRTEHFPLTLESARPSHTSQYLCASSEWDTIYFGEGSWLTVV.